Here is one TCR beta chain with its context. No cognate antigen has been identified for it. Per-nucleotide qualities are absent, and no much larger clonotype sits a single base away. Whole blood was collected in K2EDTA tubes by collaborating institutions according to the institutions' own protocols. For TCRbeta analysis, collaborator samples were shipped as frozen whole blood, as isolated PBMCs, or as DNA extracted from either sample type. There are 14 amino acids in the CDR3, from cysteine to phenylalanine inclusive. Only CDR3 DNA remains: 42 bases, in frame from the first base. The V end loses 5 bases and the J end loses 2 bases, and a stretch of 13 bases separates them. CDR1 and CDR2 are read off the germline V gene (reference sequence) as MNHEY and SMNVEV. These data come from a study of blood T cell repertoires in COVID-19 (dated by TCRdb to 2020 to 2022). About the investigation overall: The collaborator samples originated in the United States, Italy and Spain and spanned the acute and convalescent phases of COVID-19. The prospective study material was composed of cDNA or gDNA derived from T cells, B-cell-depleted T cells, or PBMCs. Deeply sampled blood TCRbeta repertoires from subjects exposed to, actively infected with, or recovered from COVID-19 were included in the dataset. A freely available public database, intended as a resource for researchers studying the immune response to SARS-CoV-2, is where the repertoires were released. Samples were obtained from the ongoing ImmuneRACE study (first 160 participants) and from 950 to 1,500 subjects provided by 6 global collaborators. Sample metadata almost always included a de-identified subject ID, COVID-19 status, age in years and sex. Where available, HLA class I and class II types were obtained from metadata supplied by the sample provider rather than from assay-based typing. What the study reported, not specific to this receptor: How much clinical and demographic metadata was included differed by source and by participant, and the metadata was provided uncurated.

TCRbeta CDR3 regions were amplified from genomic DNA by means of the immunoSEQ Assay, a bias-controlled multiplex PCR. For the original study's pipeline: Within the assay, amplification of reference gene primers was used to estimate how many nucleated cells each sample contained. To quantify the absolute abundance of each unique TCRbeta CDR3 rearrangement, sequence reads were collapsed and filtered. For each sample, productive Simpson clonality was calculated by taking the square root of Simpson's diversity index across productive rearrangements. TCRdb stores this immuneACCESS table with in-frame sequences only. Part of the clones is absent; in the studies checked, under half of the shortfall reflects unresolved V genes, and no reason is known for the rest. V, J and clone size derive from that table, while D and trimming were established from the DNA sequence. This sample holds tens of thousands of clones; about 88% were observed only once. 4.5% to 5% of the sample is in the top ten clones.

The clonotype originates from a human donor in a cohort sampled during active COVID-19. The rearrangement combines TRBV27 with TRBJ2-7; the D gene is perhaps TRBD1, from 6 matching bases. The sequencing sample was made of peripheral blood. CDR3 loop: CASSLTGSPYEQYF. In nucleotides, the sequence is TGTGCCAGCAGTCTTACAGGGTCCCCCTACGAGCAGTACTTC.